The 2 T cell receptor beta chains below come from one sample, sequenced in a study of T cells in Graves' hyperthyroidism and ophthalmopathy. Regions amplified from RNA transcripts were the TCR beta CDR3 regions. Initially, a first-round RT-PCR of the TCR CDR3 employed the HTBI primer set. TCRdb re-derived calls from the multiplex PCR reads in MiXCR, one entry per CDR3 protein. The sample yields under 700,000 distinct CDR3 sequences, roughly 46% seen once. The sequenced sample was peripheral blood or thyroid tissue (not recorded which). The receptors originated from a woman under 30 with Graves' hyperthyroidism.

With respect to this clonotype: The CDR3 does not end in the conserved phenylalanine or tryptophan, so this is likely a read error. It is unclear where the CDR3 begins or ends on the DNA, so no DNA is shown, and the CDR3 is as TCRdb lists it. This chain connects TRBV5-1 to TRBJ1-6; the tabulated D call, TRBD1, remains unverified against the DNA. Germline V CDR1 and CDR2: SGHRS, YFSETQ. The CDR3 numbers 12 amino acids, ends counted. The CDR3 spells CASSSYGTGSHS.

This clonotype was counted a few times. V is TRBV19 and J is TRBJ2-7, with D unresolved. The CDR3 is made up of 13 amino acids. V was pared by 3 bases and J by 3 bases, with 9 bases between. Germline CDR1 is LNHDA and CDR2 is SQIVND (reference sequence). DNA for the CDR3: TGTGCCAGTAGTATCCTGGGTGGCTACGAGCAGTACTTC. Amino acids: CASSILGGYEQYF.